This is a list of T cell receptor beta chains from one sample in a study of cytomegalovirus exposure and HLA in healthy donors. The table came from immunoSEQ multiplex PCR; TCRdb's copy has only in-frame clones and leaves some out. Of about 160,000 clones in the sample, 80% were seen once. Sequences were obtained from PBMCs. The receptors stem from a man between 18 and 29 years old in good health and CMV-seropositive. Both conserved end residues are part of each CDR3. A D gene is named only where the DNA matches it firmly. A clone size is listed for some rows: how often the clone was seen (once, few, many), or a class if it is expanded.

abundance: few
d_gene: NA
v_gene: TRBV2
j_gene: TRBJ2-5
CDR3aa: CASNPGLGQPQYF
CDR3nt: TGTGCCAGCAATCCGGGACTGGGGCAGCCCCAGTACTTC

abundance: NA
d_gene: NA
v_gene: TRBV2
j_gene: TRBJ1-1
CDR3aa: CASSDSGNTEAFF
CDR3nt: TGTGCCAGCAGTGATTCAGGGAACACTGAAGCTTTCTTT

abundance: NA
d_gene: TRBD2
v_gene: TRBV30
j_gene: TRBJ2-1
CDR3aa: CAWSAQLAGLNEQFF
CDR3nt: TGTGCCTGGAGTGCCCAGCTAGCGGGATTAAATGAGCAGTTCTTC

abundance: NA
d_gene: TRBD1
v_gene: TRBV2
j_gene: TRBJ1-2
CDR3aa: CASSEGGPGQAYGYTF
CDR3nt: TGTGCCAGCAGTGAGGGGGGTCCGGGACAGGCCTATGGCTACACCTTC

abundance: NA
d_gene: NA
v_gene: TRBV6-5
j_gene: TRBJ2-3
CDR3aa: CASSYALPTDTQYF
CDR3nt: TGTGCCAGCAGTTATGCACTACCCACAGATACGCAGTATTTT

abundance: NA
d_gene: TRBD1
v_gene: TRBV5-1
j_gene: TRBJ1-2
CDR3aa: CASSSRQGPHGYTF
CDR3nt: TGCGCCAGCAGCTCGAGACAGGGCCCCCATGGCTACACCTTC

abundance: NA
d_gene: TRBD1
v_gene: TRBV2
j_gene: TRBJ2-3
CDR3aa: CASSDPAGDRGRYTQYF
CDR3nt: TGTGCCAGCAGCGATCCTGCAGGGGACAGGGGGCGGTATACGCAGTATTTT

abundance: NA
d_gene: TRBD1
v_gene: TRBV27
j_gene: TRBJ2-7
CDR3aa: CASRLTDRLDEQYF
CDR3nt: TGTGCCAGCAGACTAACGGACAGGCTTGACGAGCAGTACTTC

abundance: NA
d_gene: TRBD2
v_gene: TRBV15
j_gene: TRBJ2-2
CDR3aa: CATSRPKGTSGSNTGELFF
CDR3nt: TGTGCCACCAGCAGACCCAAAGGGACTAGCGGATCGAACACCGGGGAGCTGTTTTTT

abundance: NA
d_gene: NA
v_gene: TRBV27
j_gene: TRBJ2-7
CDR3aa: CASSLGRASEQYF
CDR3nt: TGTGCCAGCAGTTTGGGCAGGGCGTCCGAGCAGTACTTC

abundance: NA
d_gene: NA
v_gene: TRBV2
j_gene: TRBJ1-1
CDR3aa: CASTWGGNTEAFF
CDR3nt: TGTGCCAGCACCTGGGGAGGGAACACTGAAGCTTTCTTT

abundance: NA
d_gene: TRBD1
v_gene: TRBV5-1
j_gene: TRBJ2-7
CDR3aa: CASSLGVDRGHEQYF
CDR3nt: TGCGCCAGCAGCTTGGGTGTCGACAGGGGCCACGAGCAGTACTTC

abundance: NA
d_gene: NA
v_gene: TRBV15
j_gene: TRBJ2-6
CDR3aa: CATSLGVAGANVLTF
CDR3nt: TGTGCCACCAGCCTCGGAGTAGCCGGGGCCAACGTCCTGACTTTC

abundance: NA
d_gene: NA
v_gene: TRBV27
j_gene: TRBJ1-5
CDR3aa: CASSYTRSNQPQHF
CDR3nt: TGTGCCAGCAGTTATACGCGTAGCAATCAGCCCCAGCATTTT

abundance: NA
d_gene: NA
v_gene: TRBV29-1
j_gene: TRBJ1-2
CDR3aa: CSAGEGSGYGYTF
CDR3nt: TGCAGCGCCGGGGAGGGGAGTGGCTATGGCTACACCTTC

abundance: NA
d_gene: NA
v_gene: TRBV10-3
j_gene: TRBJ1-4
CDR3aa: CAISETPRDEKLFF
CDR3nt: TGTGCCATCAGTGAGACCCCGAGGGATGAAAAACTGTTTTTT

abundance: NA
d_gene: NA
v_gene: TRBV4-1
j_gene: TRBJ1-2
CDR3aa: CASSQDSGSGSNYGYTF
CDR3nt: TGCGCCAGCAGCCAAGATAGTGGGTCAGGGTCTAACTATGGCTACACCTTC

abundance: NA
d_gene: NA
v_gene: TRBV18
j_gene: TRBJ1-3
CDR3aa: CASSPREGSGNTIYF
CDR3nt: TGTGCCAGCTCACCTCGCGAGGGTTCTGGAAACACCATATATTTT

abundance: NA
d_gene: NA
v_gene: TRBV29-1
j_gene: TRBJ2-7
CDR3aa: CSVARGEASREQYF
CDR3nt: TGCAGCGTTGCAAGGGGCGAAGCCTCTCGGGAGCAGTACTTC

abundance: NA
d_gene: TRBD1
v_gene: TRBV15
j_gene: TRBJ1-1
CDR3aa: CATSSAPGQGFSEAFF
CDR3nt: TGTGCCACCAGCAGCGCACCGGGACAGGGATTTTCGGAAGCTTTCTTT

abundance: NA
d_gene: TRBD2
v_gene: TRBV6-1
j_gene: TRBJ2-2
CDR3aa: CASTLAGGTTGELFF
CDR3nt: TGTGCCAGCACACTAGCGGGAGGAACCACCGGGGAGCTGTTTTTT

abundance: NA
d_gene: NA
v_gene: TRBV5-1
j_gene: TRBJ2-7
CDR3aa: CASSLEMGAASSRSYEQYF
CDR3nt: TGCGCCAGCAGCTTGGAGATGGGGGCGGCATCTTCGAGGTCCTACGAGCAGTACTTC

abundance: NA
d_gene: NA
v_gene: TRBV15
j_gene: TRBJ2-1
CDR3aa: CATSRDTSSYNEQFF
CDR3nt: TGTGCCACCAGCAGAGACACGAGCTCCTACAATGAGCAGTTCTTC

abundance: NA
d_gene: NA
v_gene: TRBV19
j_gene: TRBJ1-5
CDR3aa: CASARTLNQPQHF
CDR3nt: TGTGCCAGTGCTAGAACACTCAATCAGCCCCAGCATTTT

abundance: few
d_gene: NA
v_gene: TRBV9
j_gene: TRBJ1-2
CDR3aa: CASSAAGFLNGYTF
CDR3nt: TGTGCCAGCAGCGCGGCAGGTTTTTTGAATGGCTACACCTTC

abundance: NA
d_gene: NA
v_gene: TRBV30
j_gene: TRBJ1-1
CDR3aa: CAWSVSRVRTEAFF
CDR3nt: TGTGCCTGGAGTGTTAGCAGGGTAAGAACTGAAGCTTTCTTT

abundance: few
d_gene: NA
v_gene: TRBV6-1
j_gene: TRBJ2-4
CDR3aa: CASSFLGQQNSQYF
CDR3nt: TGTGCCAGCAGTTTCCTCGGACAGCAAAACAGTCAGTACTTC

abundance: NA
d_gene: NA
v_gene: TRBV27
j_gene: TRBJ2-7
CDR3aa: CASSLAGTIYYEQYF
CDR3nt: TGTGCCAGCAGTTTAGCCGGGACAATCTACTACGAGCAGTACTTC

abundance: few
d_gene: NA
v_gene: TRBV5-1
j_gene: TRBJ2-2
CDR3aa: CASSLGHTNTGELFF
CDR3nt: TGCGCCAGCAGCTTGGGACATACGAACACCGGGGAGCTGTTTTTT

abundance: NA
d_gene: TRBD2
v_gene: TRBV2
j_gene: TRBJ2-1
CDR3aa: CASSEARLAGVNSYNEQFF
CDR3nt: TGTGCCAGCAGTGAAGCCCGACTAGCGGGCGTAAACTCCTACAATGAGCAGTTCTTC

abundance: NA
d_gene: TRBD2
v_gene: TRBV5-1
j_gene: TRBJ2-1
CDR3aa: CASTLAPIGLGVSEQFF
CDR3nt: TGCGCCAGCACTCTTGCCCCTATCGGACTAGGAGTCTCTGAGCAGTTCTTC

abundance: NA
d_gene: NA
v_gene: TRBV18
j_gene: TRBJ2-7
CDR3aa: CASSPLQGVSYEQYF
CDR3nt: TGTGCCAGCTCACCACTACAGGGAGTTTCCTACGAGCAGTACTTC

abundance: NA
d_gene: NA
v_gene: TRBV5-4
j_gene: TRBJ1-4
CDR3aa: CASSFHRDYVATNEKLFF
CDR3nt: TGTGCCAGCAGCTTTCATCGGGACTATGTTGCAACTAATGAAAAACTGTTTTTT

abundance: NA
d_gene: NA
v_gene: TRBV5-1
j_gene: TRBJ2-1
CDR3aa: CASSLTQAYNEQFF
CDR3nt: TGCGCCAGCAGCTTGACACAGGCGTACAATGAGCAGTTCTTC

abundance: NA
d_gene: TRBD2
v_gene: TRBV30
j_gene: TRBJ2-5
CDR3aa: CAWSVTGGAKTQYF
CDR3nt: TGTGCCTGGAGTGTAACCGGGGGGGCAAAGACCCAGTACTTC

abundance: few
d_gene: NA
v_gene: TRBV5-1
j_gene: TRBJ2-7
CDR3aa: CASSLDGRGAYEQYF
CDR3nt: TGCGCCAGCAGCTTGGATGGACGCGGGGCCTACGAGCAGTACTTC

abundance: NA
d_gene: NA
v_gene: TRBV7-8
j_gene: TRBJ2-7
CDR3aa: CASSTDWDSYEQYF
CDR3nt: TGTGCCAGCAGCACAGACTGGGACTCCTACGAGCAGTACTTC

abundance: NA
d_gene: TRBD1
v_gene: TRBV6-5
j_gene: TRBJ2-7
CDR3aa: CASKDRVNEQYF
CDR3nt: TGTGCCAGCAAAGACAGGGTCAACGAGCAGTACTTC

abundance: NA
d_gene: TRBD1
v_gene: TRBV5-1
j_gene: TRBJ2-5
CDR3aa: CASSSAGTGVGTQYF
CDR3nt: TGCGCCAGCAGCTCCGCCGGGACAGGGGTAGGGACCCAGTACTTC

abundance: NA
d_gene: TRBD1
v_gene: TRBV6-5
j_gene: TRBJ1-2
CDR3aa: CASSYSGTGVNYGYTF
CDR3nt: TGTGCCAGCAGTTACTCAGGGACAGGGGTAAACTATGGCTACACCTTC

abundance: NA
d_gene: NA
v_gene: TRBV30
j_gene: TRBJ1-2
CDR3aa: CAWRRTTEFNYGYTF
CDR3nt: TGTGCCTGGCGACGTACGACAGAGTTTAACTATGGCTACACCTTC

abundance: NA
d_gene: NA
v_gene: TRBV4-1
j_gene: TRBJ1-1
CDR3aa: CASSQEGEVTTEAFF
CDR3nt: TGCGCCAGCAGCCAAGAGGGCGAAGTCACCACTGAAGCTTTCTTT

abundance: NA
d_gene: TRBD2
v_gene: TRBV7-9
j_gene: TRBJ2-3
CDR3aa: CASSPQPGLAGASTDTQYF
CDR3nt: TGTGCCAGCAGCCCTCAACCGGGACTAGCGGGGGCCAGCACAGATACGCAGTATTTT

abundance: NA
d_gene: NA
v_gene: TRBV2
j_gene: TRBJ1-2
CDR3aa: CASSADIRSYGYTF
CDR3nt: TGTGCCAGCAGTGCGGACATTCGAAGCTATGGCTACACCTTC

abundance: NA
d_gene: NA
v_gene: TRBV11-3
j_gene: TRBJ2-2
CDR3aa: CASSLGQGTVGELFF
CDR3nt: TGTGCCAGCAGCTTAGGTCAGGGGACGGTCGGGGAGCTGTTTTTT

abundance: few
d_gene: NA
v_gene: TRBV5-1
j_gene: TRBJ2-1
CDR3aa: CASSLEPLRREQFF
CDR3nt: TGCGCCAGCAGCTTGGAGCCTCTGCGGAGAGAGCAGTTCTTC